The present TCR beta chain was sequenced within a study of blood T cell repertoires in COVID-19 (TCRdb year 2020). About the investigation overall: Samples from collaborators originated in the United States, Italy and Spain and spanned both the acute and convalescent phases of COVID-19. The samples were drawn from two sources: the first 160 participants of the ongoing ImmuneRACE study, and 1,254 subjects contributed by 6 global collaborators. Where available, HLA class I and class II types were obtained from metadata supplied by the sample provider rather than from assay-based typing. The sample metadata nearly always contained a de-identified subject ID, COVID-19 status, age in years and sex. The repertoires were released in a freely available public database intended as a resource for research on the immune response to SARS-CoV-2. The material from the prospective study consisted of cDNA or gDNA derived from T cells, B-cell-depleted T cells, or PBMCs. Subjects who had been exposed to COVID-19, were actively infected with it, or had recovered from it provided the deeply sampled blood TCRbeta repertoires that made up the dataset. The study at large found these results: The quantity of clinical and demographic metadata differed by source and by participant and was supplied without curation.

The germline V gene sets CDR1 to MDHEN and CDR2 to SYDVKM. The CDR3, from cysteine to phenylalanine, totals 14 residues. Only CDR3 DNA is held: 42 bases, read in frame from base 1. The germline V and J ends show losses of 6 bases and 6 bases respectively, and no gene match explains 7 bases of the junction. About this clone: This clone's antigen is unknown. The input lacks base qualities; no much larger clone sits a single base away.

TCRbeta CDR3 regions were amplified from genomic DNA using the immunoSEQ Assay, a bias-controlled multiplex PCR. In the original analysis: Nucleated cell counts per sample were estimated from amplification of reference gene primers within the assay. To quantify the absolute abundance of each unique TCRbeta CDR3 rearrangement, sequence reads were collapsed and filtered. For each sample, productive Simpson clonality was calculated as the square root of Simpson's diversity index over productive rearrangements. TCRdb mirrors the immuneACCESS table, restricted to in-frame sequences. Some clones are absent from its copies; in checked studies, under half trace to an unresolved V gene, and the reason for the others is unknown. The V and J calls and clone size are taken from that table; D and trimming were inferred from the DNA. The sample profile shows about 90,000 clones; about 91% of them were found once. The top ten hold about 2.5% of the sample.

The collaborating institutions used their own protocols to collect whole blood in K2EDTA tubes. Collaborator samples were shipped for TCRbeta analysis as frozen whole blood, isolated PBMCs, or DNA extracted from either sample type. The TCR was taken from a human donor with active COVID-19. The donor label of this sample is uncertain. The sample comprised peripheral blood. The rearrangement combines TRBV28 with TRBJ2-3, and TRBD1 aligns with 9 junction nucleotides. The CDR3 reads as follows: CASRPGQGKDTQYF. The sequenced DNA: TGTGCCAGCAGACCGGGACAGGGAAAGGATACGCAGTATTTT.